This T cell receptor beta chain was captured by sequencing in a study of T cell responses to AZD1222 COVID-19 vaccine. Profiled with immunoSEQ multiplex PCR; TCRdb holds only in-frame clones, not every one. The data contain around 99,000 clones, approximately 90% of them singletons. Trimming removed 7 bases at V and 1 base at J, with 10 bases between. Germline V gene data show CDR1 as SGDLS and CDR2 as YYNGEE. The CDR3 loop spans 13 amino acids. J is TRBJ2-3 and V is TRBV9; D uncertain. This sequence was found in an adult in good health. Sequencing used peripheral blood, obtained on day 0 of AZD1222 vaccination. The CDR3 loop is CASGLRGTDTQYF. As DNA, the CDR3 is TGTGCCAGCGGTCTCCGGGGCACAGATACGCAGTATTTT.